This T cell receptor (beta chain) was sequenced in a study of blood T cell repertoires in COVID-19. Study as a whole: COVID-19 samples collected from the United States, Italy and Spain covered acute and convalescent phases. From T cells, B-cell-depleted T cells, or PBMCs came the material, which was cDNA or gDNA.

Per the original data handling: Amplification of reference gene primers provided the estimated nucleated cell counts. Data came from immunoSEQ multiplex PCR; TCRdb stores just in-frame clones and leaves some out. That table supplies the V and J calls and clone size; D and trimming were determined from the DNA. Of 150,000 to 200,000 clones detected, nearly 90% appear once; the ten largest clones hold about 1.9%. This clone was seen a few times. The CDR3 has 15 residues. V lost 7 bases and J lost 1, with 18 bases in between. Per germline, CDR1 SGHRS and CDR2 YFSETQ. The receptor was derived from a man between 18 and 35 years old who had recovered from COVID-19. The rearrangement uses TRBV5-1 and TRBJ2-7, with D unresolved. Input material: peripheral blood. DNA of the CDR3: TGCGCCAGCCACGGTGGGCAGGCTGCATCCTACGAGCAGTACTTC. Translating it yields CASHGGQAASYEQYF. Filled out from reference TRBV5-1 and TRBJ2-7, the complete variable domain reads KAGVTQTPRYLIKTRGQQVTLSCSPISGHRSVSWYQQTPGQGLQFLFEYFSETQRNKGNFPGRFSGRQFSNSRSEMNVSTLELGDSALYLCASHGGQAASYEQYFGPGTRLTVT.